This T cell receptor beta chain was captured in a study of blood T cell repertoires in COVID-19. Study as a whole: There were acute and convalescent COVID-19 samples, and they came from the United States, Italy and Spain. Sample material is recorded as cDNA or gDNA derived from T cells, B-cell-depleted T cells, or PBMCs.

The CDR3 is made up of 15 amino acids. Deletions cut 0 bases from V and 2 bases from J, with 12 bases between. Germline V gives CDR1 SGDLS, CDR2 YYNGEE. Profiling relied on immunoSEQ multiplex PCR, and the TCRdb table lists in-frame clones only, not all of them. There are over 120,000 clones in the sample; 88% occur only once, and 1.5% to 2% lies in the top ten. V gene TRBV9 combines with J gene TRBJ2-7; D might be TRBD2 (5 bases). This TCR was sampled from a man in his 70s with acute or convalescent COVID-19. Sequencing input: peripheral blood. The CDR3 bases are TGTGCCAGCAGCGTAGATCGGGATGACACCTACGAGCAGTACTTC. It yields the protein CASSVDRDDTYEQYF.